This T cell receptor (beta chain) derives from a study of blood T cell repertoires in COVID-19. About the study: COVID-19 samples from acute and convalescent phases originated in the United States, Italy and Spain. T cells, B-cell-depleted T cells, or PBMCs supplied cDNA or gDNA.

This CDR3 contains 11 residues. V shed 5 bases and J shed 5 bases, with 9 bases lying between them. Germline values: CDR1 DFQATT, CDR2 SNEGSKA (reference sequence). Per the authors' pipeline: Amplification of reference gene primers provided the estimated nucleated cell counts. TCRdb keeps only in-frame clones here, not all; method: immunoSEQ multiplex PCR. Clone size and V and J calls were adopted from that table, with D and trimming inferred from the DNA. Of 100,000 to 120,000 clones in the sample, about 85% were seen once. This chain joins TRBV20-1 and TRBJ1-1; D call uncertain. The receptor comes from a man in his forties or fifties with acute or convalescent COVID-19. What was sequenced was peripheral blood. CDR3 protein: CSAPLGTEAFF. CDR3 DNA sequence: TGCAGTGCTCCCCTAGGAACTGAAGCTTTCTTT.